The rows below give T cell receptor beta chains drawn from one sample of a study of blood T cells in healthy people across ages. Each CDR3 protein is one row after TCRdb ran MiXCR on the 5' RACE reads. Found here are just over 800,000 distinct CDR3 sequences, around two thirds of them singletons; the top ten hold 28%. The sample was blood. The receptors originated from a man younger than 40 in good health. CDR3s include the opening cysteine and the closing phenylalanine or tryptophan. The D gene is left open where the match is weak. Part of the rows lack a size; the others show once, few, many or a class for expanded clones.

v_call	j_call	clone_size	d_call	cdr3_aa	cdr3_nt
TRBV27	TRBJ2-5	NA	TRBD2	CASSLMGGNRQETQYF	TGTGCCAGCAGTTTGATGGGGGGGAATAGACAAGAGACCCAGTACTTC
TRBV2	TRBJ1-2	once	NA	CASSAVRRSNYGYTF	TGTGCCAGCAGTGCGGTTAGGCGGTCGAACTATGGCTACACCTTC
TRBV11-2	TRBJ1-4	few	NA	CASSLGTVNEKLFF	TGTGCCAGCAGCTTAGGGACAGTTAATGAAAAACTGTTTTTT
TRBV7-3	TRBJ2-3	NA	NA	CASSRLGESTDTQYF	TGTGCCAGCAGCCGCCTGGGGGAAAGCACAGATACGCAGTATTTT
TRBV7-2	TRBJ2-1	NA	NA	CASSSIWDIHNEQFF	TGTGCCAGCAGCTCAATATGGGACATCCACAATGAGCAGTTCTTC
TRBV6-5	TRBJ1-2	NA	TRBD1	CASSSLGQGYNYGYTF	TGTGCCAGCAGTTCACTGGGACAGGGATATAACTATGGCTACACCTTC
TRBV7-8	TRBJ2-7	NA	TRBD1	CASSSPGTESYEQYF	TGTGCCAGCAGCTCCCCCGGGACAGAGAGCTACGAGCAGTACTTC
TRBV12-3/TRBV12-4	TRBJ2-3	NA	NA	CASSLVGATGTQYF	TGTGCCAGCAGTTTGGTGGGGGCCACAGGTACGCAGTATTTT
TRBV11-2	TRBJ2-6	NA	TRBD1	CASSRNRQGALSGANVLTF	TGTGCCAGCAGCCGGAACCGACAGGGGGCCCTCTCTGGGGCCAACGTCCTGACTTTC
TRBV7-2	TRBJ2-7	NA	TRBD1	CASSVPGQGKYEQYF	TGTGCCAGCAGCGTTCCGGGACAGGGTAAATACGAGCAGTACTTC
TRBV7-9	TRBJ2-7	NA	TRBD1	CASSLSRRGYEQYF	TGTGCCAGCAGCTTAAGCCGCAGGGGGTACGAGCAGTACTTC
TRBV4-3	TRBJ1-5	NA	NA	CASSHIWGSNQPQHF	TGCGCCAGCAGCCACATCTGGGGTAGCAATCAGCCCCAGCATTTT
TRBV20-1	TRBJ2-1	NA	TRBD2	CSALIPSGGRNEQFF	TGCAGTGCTCTTATACCTAGCGGGGGGCGCAATGAGCAGTTCTTC
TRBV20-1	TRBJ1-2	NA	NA	CSWRYTNYGYTF	TGCAGTTGGCGGTATACCAACTATGGCTACACCTTC
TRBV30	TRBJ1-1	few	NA	CAWSRFSSGTEAFF	TGTGCCTGGAGTCGGTTCTCGTCTGGCACTGAAGCTTTCTTT
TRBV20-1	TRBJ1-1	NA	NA	CSARGIYTEAFF	TGCAGTGCTAGAGGCATATACACTGAAGCTTTCTTT
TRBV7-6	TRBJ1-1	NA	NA	CASSSRYPGQLNTEAFF	TGTGCCAGCAGCTCAAGATACCCGGGACAACTGAACACTGAAGCTTTCTTT
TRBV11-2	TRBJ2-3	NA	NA	CASRLKGDQRRTQYF	TGTGCCAGCAGACTAAAGGGGGACCAAAGGCGTACGCAGTATTTT
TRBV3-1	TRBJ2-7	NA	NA	CASSPHEADVNEQYF	TGTGCCAGCAGCCCCCACGAGGCTGACGTCAACGAGCAGTACTTC
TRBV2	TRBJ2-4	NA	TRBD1	CAILAPGQGYNEQYF	TGTGCCATCCTAGCTCCGGGACAGGGATACAATGAGCAGTACTTC
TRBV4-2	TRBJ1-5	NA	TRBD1	CASSPTGGINQPQHF	TGTGCCAGCAGCCCGACAGGGGGCATCAATCAGCCCCAGCATTTT
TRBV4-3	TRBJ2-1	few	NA	CASSQRTLSSYNEQFF	TGCGCCAGCAGCCAAAGGACCCTTAGCTCCTACAATGAGCAGTTCTTC
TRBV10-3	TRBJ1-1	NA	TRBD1	CAISRGQANTEAFF	TGTGCCATCAGCCGTGGACAGGCGAACACTGAAGCTTTCTTT
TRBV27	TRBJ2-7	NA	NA	CASNNLGGPNEQYF	TGTGCCAGCAACAACTTAGGGGGGCCTAACGAGCAGTACTTC
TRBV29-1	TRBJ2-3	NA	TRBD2	CSVRASGTSDTQYF	TGCAGCGTTAGGGCTAGCGGGACCTCAGATACGCAGTATTTT
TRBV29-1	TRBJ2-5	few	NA	CSGTLSADEQYF	TGCAGCGGTACTCTGAGCGCCGATGAGCAGTACTTC
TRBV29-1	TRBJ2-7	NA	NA	CSVEDPGHTGEQYF	TGCAGCGTTGAAGATCCCGGCCATACGGGCGAGCAGTACTTC
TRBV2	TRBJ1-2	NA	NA	CASSTTQGRVYGYTF	TGTGCCAGCAGTACTACACAGGGTAGAGTGTATGGCTACACCTTC
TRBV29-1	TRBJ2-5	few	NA	CSVETNQETQYF	TGCAGCGTTGAGACTAACCAAGAGACCCAGTACTTC
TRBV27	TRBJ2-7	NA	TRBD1	CASLPFRDRGPYEQYF	TGTGCCAGCTTACCTTTCCGGGACAGGGGTCCCTACGAGCAGTACTTC
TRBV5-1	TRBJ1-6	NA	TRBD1	CASSASRDRDSPLHF	TGCGCCAGCAGCGCAAGCCGGGACAGAGATTCACCCCTCCACTTT
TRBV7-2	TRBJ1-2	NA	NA	CASSPYGGYGYTF	TGTGCCAGCAGCCCATATGGGGGGTATGGCTACACCTTC
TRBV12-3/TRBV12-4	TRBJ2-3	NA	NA	CASSLLDYLVDTQYF	TGTGCCAGCAGTCTCCTGGACTACCTCGTGGATACGCAGTATTTT
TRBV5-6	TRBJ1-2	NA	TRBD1	CASSTWTGRANYGYTF	TGTGCCAGCAGCACGTGGACAGGCCGGGCGAACTATGGCTACACCTTC
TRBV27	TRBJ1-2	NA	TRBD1	CASSAGQGGYGYTF	TGTGCCAGCAGTGCGGGACAGGGAGGCTATGGCTACACCTTC
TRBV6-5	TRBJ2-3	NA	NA	CASSYKGSYTDTQYF	TGTGCCAGCAGTTATAAGGGCAGCTACACAGATACGCAGTATTTT
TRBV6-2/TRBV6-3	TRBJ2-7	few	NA	CASLPLGNYALRPYYEQYF	TGTGCCAGCCTCCCACTCGGGAACTACGCACTTCGACCGTACTACGAGCAGTACTTC
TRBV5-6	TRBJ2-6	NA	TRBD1	CASSFTGTGFRGANVLTF	TGTGCCAGCAGTTTCACCGGGACAGGGTTTAGGGGGGCCAACGTCCTGACTTTC
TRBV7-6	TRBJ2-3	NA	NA	CASSSIRPADTQYF	TGTGCCAGCAGCTCGATTCGGCCCGCAGATACGCAGTATTTT
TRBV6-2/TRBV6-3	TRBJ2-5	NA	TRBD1	CASSQPPQGAWETQYF	TGTGCCAGCAGTCAACCCCCCCAGGGGGCATGGGAGACCCAGTACTTC
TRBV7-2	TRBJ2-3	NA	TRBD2	CASSLSSGGENTQYF	TGTGCCAGCAGCTTAAGTAGCGGGGGGGAAAATACGCAGTATTTT
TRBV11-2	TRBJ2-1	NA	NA	CASSIEGGYNEQFF	TGTGCCAGCAGCATAGAGGGCGGTTACAATGAGCAGTTCTTC
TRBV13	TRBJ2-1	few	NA	CASSSDPSEQFF	TGTGCCAGCAGCTCGGATCCCAGCGAGCAGTTCTTC
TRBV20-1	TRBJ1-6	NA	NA	CSARDIGRNSPLHF	TGCAGTGCGCGGGACATTGGGCGGAATTCACCCCTCCACTTT
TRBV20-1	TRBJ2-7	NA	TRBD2	CGAGGLAGGKHEQYF	TGCGGTGCAGGTGGACTAGCGGGGGGGAAGCACGAGCAGTACTTC
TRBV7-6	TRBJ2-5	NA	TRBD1	CASSSTDRGTETQYF	TGTGCCAGCAGCTCTACAGACAGGGGTACAGAGACCCAGTACTTC
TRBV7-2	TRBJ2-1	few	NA	CASSWLEGKQFF	TGTGCCAGCAGCTGGCTGGAAGGGAAGCAGTTCTTC
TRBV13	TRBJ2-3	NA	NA	CASVGSFTDTQYF	TGTGCCAGCGTCGGGAGTTTCACAGATACGCAGTATTTT
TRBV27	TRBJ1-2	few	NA	CASSLSAGGEVYGYTF	TGTGCCAGCAGTTTATCTGCGGGGGGCGAAGTCTATGGCTACACCTTC
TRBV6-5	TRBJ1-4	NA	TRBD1	CASSYSSGQGTTNEKLFF	TGTGCCAGCAGTTACTCGTCGGGACAGGGCACAACTAATGAAAAACTGTTTTTT
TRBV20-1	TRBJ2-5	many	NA	CSARVGVRSETQYF	TGCAGTGCTAGAGTGGGTGTTAGATCGGAGACCCAGTACTTC
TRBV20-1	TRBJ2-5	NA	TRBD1	CSAREPTGNQETQYF	TGCAGTGCTAGAGAACCGACAGGGAACCAAGAGACCCAGTACTTC
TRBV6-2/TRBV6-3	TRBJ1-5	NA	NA	CASSMLGNQPQHF	TGTGCCAGCAGTATGTTGGGGAATCAGCCCCAGCATTTT
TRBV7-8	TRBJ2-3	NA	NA	CASSLRDVRRTDTQYF	TGTGCCAGCAGCTTAAGGGACGTCCGACGCACAGATACGCAGTATTTT
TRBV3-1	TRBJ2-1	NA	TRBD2	CASSQALAGAPNEQFF	TGTGCCAGCAGCCAAGCCCTAGCGGGGGCTCCCAATGAGCAGTTCTTC
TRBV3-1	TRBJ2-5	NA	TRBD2	CASSHRTSGAPTQYF	TGTGCCAGCAGCCATCGGACTAGCGGGGCGCCCACCCAGTACTTC
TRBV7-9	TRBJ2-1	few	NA	CASSPAADNEQFF	TGTGCCAGCAGCCCAGCGGCAGACAATGAGCAGTTCTTC
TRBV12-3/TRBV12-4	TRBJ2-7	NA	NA	CASITLRGTNYEQYF	TGTGCCAGCATAACATTACGGGGGACCAACTACGAGCAGTACTTC
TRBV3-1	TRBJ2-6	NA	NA	CASTLGHSGANVLTF	TGTGCCAGTACCCTGGGGCACTCTGGGGCCAACGTCCTGACTTTC
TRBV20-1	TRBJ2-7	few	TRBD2	CSARETSGSYEQYF	TGCAGTGCTAGAGAGACTAGCGGGTCCTACGAGCAGTACTTC